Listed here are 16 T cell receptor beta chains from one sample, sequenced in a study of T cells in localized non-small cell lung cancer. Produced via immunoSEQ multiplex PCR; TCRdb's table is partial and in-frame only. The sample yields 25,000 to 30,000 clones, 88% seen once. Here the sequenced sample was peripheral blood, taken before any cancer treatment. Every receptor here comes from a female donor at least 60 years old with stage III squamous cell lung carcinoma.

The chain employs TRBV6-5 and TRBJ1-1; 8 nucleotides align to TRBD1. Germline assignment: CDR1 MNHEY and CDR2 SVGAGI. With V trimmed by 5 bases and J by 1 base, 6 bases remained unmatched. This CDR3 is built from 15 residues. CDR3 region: CASSPSGTGNTEAFF. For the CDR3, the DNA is TGTGCCAGCAGTCCCTCCGGGACAGGGAACACTGAAGCTTTCTTT.

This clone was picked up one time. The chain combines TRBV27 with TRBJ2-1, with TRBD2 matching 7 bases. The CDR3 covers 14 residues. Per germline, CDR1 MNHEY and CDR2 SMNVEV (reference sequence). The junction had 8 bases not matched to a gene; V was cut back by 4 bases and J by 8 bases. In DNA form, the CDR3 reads TGTGCCAGCAGTTGGGAGGGGCTGAGGGATGAGCAGTTCTTC. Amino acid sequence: CASSWEGLRDEQFF.

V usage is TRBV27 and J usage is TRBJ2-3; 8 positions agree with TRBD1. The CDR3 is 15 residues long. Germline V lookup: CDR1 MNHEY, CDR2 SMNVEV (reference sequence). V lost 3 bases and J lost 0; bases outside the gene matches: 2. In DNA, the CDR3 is TGTGCCAGCAGTTTCAGGGGGCGAAGCACAGATACGCAGTATTTT. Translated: CASSFRGRSTDTQYF.

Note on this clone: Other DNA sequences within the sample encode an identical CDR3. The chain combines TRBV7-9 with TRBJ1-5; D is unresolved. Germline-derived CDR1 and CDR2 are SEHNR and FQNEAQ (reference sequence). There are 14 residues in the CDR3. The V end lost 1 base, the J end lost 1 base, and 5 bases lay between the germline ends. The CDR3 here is CASSLGRSNQPQHF. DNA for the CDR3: TGTGCCAGCAGCTTAGGGCGCAGCAATCAGCCCCAGCATTTT.

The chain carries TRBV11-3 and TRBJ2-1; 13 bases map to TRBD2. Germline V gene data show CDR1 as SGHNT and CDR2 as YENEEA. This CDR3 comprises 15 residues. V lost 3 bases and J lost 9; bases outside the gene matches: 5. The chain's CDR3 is CASSLTSGGTGEQFF. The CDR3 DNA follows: TGTGCCAGCAGCTTGACTAGCGGGGGGACCGGTGAGCAGTTCTTC.

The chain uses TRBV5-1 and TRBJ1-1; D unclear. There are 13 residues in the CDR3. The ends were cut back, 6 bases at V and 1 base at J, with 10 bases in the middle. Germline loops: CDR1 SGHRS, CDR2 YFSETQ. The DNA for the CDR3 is TGCGCCAGCAAAAAATCGGAGAACACTGAAGCTTTCTTT. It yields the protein CASKKSENTEAFF.

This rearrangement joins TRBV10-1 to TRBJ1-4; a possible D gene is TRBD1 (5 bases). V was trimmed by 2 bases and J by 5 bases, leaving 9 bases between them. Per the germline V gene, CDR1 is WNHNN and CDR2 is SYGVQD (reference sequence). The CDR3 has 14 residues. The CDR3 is CASSEKNRNEKLFF. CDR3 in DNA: TGCGCCAGCAGTGAGAAGAACAGGAATGAAAAACTGTTTTTT.

CDR3 nucleotide sequence: TGTGCCAGCAGCTTGGGTTTGCGACGAGGAGCGCAAGAGACCCAGTACTTC. Encoded protein: CASSLGLRRGAQETQYF. This sequence joins TRBV11-3 and TRBJ2-5; the D is unclear. Germline V gene data show CDR1 as SGHNT and CDR2 as YENEEA. V was trimmed by 3 bases and J by 2 bases, leaving 19 bases between them. The CDR3 length is 17 residues.

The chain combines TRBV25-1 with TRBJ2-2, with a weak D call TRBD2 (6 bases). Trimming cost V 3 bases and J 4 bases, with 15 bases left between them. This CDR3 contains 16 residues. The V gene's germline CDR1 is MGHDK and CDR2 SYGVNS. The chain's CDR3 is CASSDRKNGGTGELFF. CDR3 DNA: TGTGCCAGCAGTGACCGAAAAAACGGGGGCACCGGGGAGCTGTTTTTT.

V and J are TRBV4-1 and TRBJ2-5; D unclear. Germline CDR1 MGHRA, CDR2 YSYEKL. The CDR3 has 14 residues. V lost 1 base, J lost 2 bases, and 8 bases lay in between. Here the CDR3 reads CASSQVHLQETQYF. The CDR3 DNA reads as TGCGCCAGCAGCCAAGTGCACTTACAAGAGACCCAGTACTTC.

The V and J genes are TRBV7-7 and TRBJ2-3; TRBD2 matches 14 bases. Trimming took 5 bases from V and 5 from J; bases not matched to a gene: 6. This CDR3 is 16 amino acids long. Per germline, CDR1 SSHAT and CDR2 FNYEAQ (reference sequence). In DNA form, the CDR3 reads TGTGCCAGCAGCCGCGGGACTAGCGGGGGTGGAGATACGCAGTATTTT. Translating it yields CASSRGTSGGGDTQYF. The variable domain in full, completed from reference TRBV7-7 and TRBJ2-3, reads GAGVSQSPRYKVTKRGQDVTLRCDPISSHATLYWYQQALGQGPEFLTYFNYEAQPDKSGLPSDRFSAERPEGSISTLTIQRTEQRDSAMYRCASSRGTSGGGDTQYFGPGTRLTVL.

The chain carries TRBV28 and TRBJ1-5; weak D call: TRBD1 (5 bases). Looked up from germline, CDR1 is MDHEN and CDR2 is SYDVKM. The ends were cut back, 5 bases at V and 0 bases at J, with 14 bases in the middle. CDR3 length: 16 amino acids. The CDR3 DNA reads TGTGCCAGCAGTCAGGTGACAGTTTATAGCAATCAGCCCCAGCATTTT. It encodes CASSQVTVYSNQPQHF. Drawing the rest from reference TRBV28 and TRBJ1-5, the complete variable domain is DVKVTQSSRYLVKRTGEKVFLECVQDMDHENMFWYRQDPGLGLRLIYFSYDVKMKEKGDIPEGYSVSREKKERFSLILESASTNQTSMYLCASSQVTVYSNQPQHFGDGTRLSIL.

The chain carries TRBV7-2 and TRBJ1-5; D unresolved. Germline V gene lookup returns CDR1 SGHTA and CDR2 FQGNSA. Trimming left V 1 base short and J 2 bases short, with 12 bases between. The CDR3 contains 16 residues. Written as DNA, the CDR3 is TGTGCCAGCAGCTTAGTTGGGTATTCAGGCAATCAGCCCCAGCATTTT. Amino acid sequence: CASSLVGYSGNQPQHF. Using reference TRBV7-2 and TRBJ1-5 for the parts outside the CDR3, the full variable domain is GAGVSQSPSNKVTEKGKDVELRCDPISGHTALYWYRQSLGQGLEFLIYFQGNSAPDKSGLPSDRFSAERTGGSVSTLTIQRTQQEDSAVYLCASSLVGYSGNQPQHFGDGTRLSIL.

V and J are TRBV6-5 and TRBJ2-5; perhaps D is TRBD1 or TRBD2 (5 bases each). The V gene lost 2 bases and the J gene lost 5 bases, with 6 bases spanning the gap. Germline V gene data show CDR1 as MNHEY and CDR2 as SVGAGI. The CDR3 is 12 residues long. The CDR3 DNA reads TGTGCCAGCAGTTACCGGGACGAGACCCAGTACTTC. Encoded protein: CASSYRDETQYF.

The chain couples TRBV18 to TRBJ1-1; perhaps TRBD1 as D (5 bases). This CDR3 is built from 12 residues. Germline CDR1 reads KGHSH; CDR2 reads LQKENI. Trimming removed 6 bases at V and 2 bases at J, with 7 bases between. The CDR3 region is CASSGGNTEAFF. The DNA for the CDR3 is TGTGCCAGCTCGGGGGGTAACACTGAAGCTTTCTTT.

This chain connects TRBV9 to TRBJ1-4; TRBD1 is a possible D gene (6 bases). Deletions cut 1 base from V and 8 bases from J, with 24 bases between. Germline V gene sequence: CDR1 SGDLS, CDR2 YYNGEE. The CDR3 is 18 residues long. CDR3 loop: CASSVTEGDVRRTEKLFF. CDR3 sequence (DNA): TGTGCCAGCAGCGTAACAGAGGGGGACGTACGAAGAACCGAAAAACTGTTTTTT.